These 13 T cell receptor beta chains came from one sample sequenced in a study of low-dose radiotherapy and immunotherapy resistance in tumors. First-strand cDNA relied on TRAV- and TRBV-specific primers spanning alpha and beta chains. TCRs were put through approximately 20 PCR cycles of amplification with Phusion. A constant-region primer and the V-primer adapter served as the primer pair. Via MiXCR, TCRdb re-called the reads, giving one row per CDR3 protein. The table lists roughly 39,000 distinct CDR3 sequences, roughly 30% of them singletons. Time point reported: before trial treatment. Material: PBMCs, obtained before treatment. Receptors originate from a male donor with gallbladder cancer.

The chain carries TRBV9 and TRBJ1-3, with D perhaps TRBD1 (5 bases). This CDR3 comprises 15 residues. Trimming took 0 bases from V and 7 from J, leaving 14 bases between them. Germline V gives CDR1 SGDLS, CDR2 YYNGEE. The CDR3 here is CASSVGAARGNTIYF. For the CDR3, the DNA is TGTGCCAGCAGCGTAGGGGCCGCGCGGGGGAACACCATATATTTT.

This clonotype was recorded many times. The gene calls are TRBV7-8 and TRBJ2-1; 9 positions agree with TRBD2. The CDR3 has 15 residues. V trimming: 2 bases; J trimming: 7 bases; junction bases outside the gene matches: 6. Germline-derived CDR1 and CDR2 are SGHVS and FQNEAQ. CDR3 protein: CASSLLLAGRNEQFF. CDR3 coding DNA: TGTGCCAGCAGCTTATTGCTAGCGGGGAGAAATGAGCAGTTCTTC.

Details on this clonotype: A single base is all that separates this from a far larger clone, so a read error is likely. The chain has TRBV6-5 and TRBJ1-6, with D tentatively TRBD1 (5 bases). V was clipped by 5 bases and J by 5 bases, with 13 bases between them. Germline V CDR1 and CDR2: MNHEY, SVGAGI. The CDR3 has 15 amino acids. The CDR3 here is CASSPQGAHNSPLHF. The CDR3, as DNA: TGTGCCAGCAGTCCCCAGGGTGCCCATAATTCACCCCTCCACTTT.

This clonotype was detected many times. The chain uses TRBV29-1 and TRBJ2-5; D might be TRBD1 (5 bases). CDR1 and CDR2 (germline): SQVTM, ANQGSEA. This CDR3 comprises 12 residues. V shed 6 bases and J shed 5 bases, with 13 bases lying between them. The CDR3 here is CSVSQAPETQYF. The CDR3 DNA sequence: TGCAGCGTGTCACAGGCGCCGGAGACCCAGTACTTC.

Many counts were recorded for this clonotype. The chain recombines TRBV15 with TRBJ2-1; 8 nucleotides match TRBD2. Germline CDR1 LNHNV, CDR2 YYDKDF (reference sequence). V was clipped by 8 bases and J by 10 bases; unmatched bases: 19. This CDR3 contains 16 residues. The CDR3 reads CATSGVGSGKLREQFF. The CDR3 nucleotides read TGTGCCACCTCTGGGGTCGGTAGCGGGAAGCTCCGGGAGCAGTTCTTC.

By share of the sample, this clonotype is medium-sized (0.01 to 0.1%). The chain is built from TRBV28 and TRBJ2-1; 7 bases map to TRBD2. Germline lookup yields CDR1 MDHEN and CDR2 SYDVKM. Unmatched junction bases numbered 2, after V lost 8 bases and J lost 4 bases. The CDR3 has 12 residues. The CDR3 DNA is TGTGCCAGCCTAGCGGTTTACAATGAGCAGTTCTTC. It codes for CASLAVYNEQFF.

The count of this clonotype is one. With a far larger clone one base away, a read error is the likely cause. The chain combines TRBV29-1 with TRBJ2-7; 12 bases are a match to TRBD2. The V and J ends lost 3 bases and 7 bases, in that order; junction bases with no gene match: 7. CDR1 is SQVTM, CDR2 ANQGSEA, per germline. The CDR3 is made up of 14 amino acids. CDR3 sequence (DNA): TGCAGCGTTGACGCTAGCGGGGGGGCAGGTGAGCAGTACTTC. Translation: CSVDASGGAGEQYF.

The rearrangement joins TRBV20-1 to TRBJ2-1; 14 bases agree with TRBD2. V lost 6 bases, J lost 8 bases, and 12 bases stayed unmatched. The CDR3 runs to 16 residues. Germline lookup yields CDR1 DFQATT and CDR2 SNEGSKA (reference sequence). CDR3 sequence (DNA): TGCAGTGCCCTACCGTCCGGGACTAGCGGGAGCGATGAGCAGTTCTTC. Translating it yields CSALPSGTSGSDEQFF.

In its sample, this clonotype was seen many times. The chain is built from TRBV29-1 and TRBJ2-3; tentative D call: TRBD1 (6 bases). The V gene's germline CDR1 is SQVTM and CDR2 ANQGSEA. The CDR3 covers 13 residues. Between the trimmed V and J ends, which lost 2 bases and 1 base, there was a span of 7 bases. The CDR3 spells CSVEKGGTDTQYF. CDR3 nucleotides: TGCAGCGTTGAAAAGGGGGGCACAGATACGCAGTATTTT.

There are many counts of this clonotype. This rearrangement joins TRBV7-2 to TRBJ1-1; D not certain. Trimming shortened V by 8 bases and J by 6 bases, and 4 bases separated the two germline ends. The CDR3 runs 9 residues. Germline CDR1 SGHTA, CDR2 FQGNSA. CDR3 sequence: CASGAEAFF. CDR3 in DNA: TGTGCCAGCGGAGCTGAAGCTTTCTTT.

There are many counts of this clonotype. The chain carries TRBV30 and TRBJ1-1, with D unresolved. Per the germline V gene, CDR1 is GTSNPN and CDR2 is SVGIG (reference sequence). The V and J ends lost 1 base and 3 bases respectively, with 9 bases between them. The CDR3 runs to 13 residues. The CDR3 here is CAWSDNRDTEAFF. In DNA form, the CDR3 reads TGTGCCTGGAGTGATAACCGGGACACTGAAGCTTTCTTT.

This clonotype showed up many times. The V gene is TRBV4-1, the J gene TRBJ2-5, with D possibly TRBD2 on 7 matching bases. V gave up 5 bases and J gave up 10 bases, with 23 bases separating them. Germline lookup yields CDR1 MGHRA and CDR2 YSYEKL. The CDR3 contains 15 residues. CDR3 DNA sequence: TGCGCCAGCAGCTCGGCAAGCCTGGGAGGGGGGGACCAGTACTTC. Its translation is CASSSASLGGGDQYF.

V is TRBV28 and J is TRBJ2-3; D perhaps matches TRBD1 (6 bases). Trimming took off 5 bases at V and 0 bases at J, with 9 bases between the two ends. Germline CDR1 and CDR2: MDHEN and SYDVKM. The CDR3 spans 14 residues. The CDR3 sequence is CASSGQTSTDTQYF. The CDR3 DNA is TGTGCCAGCAGTGGACAGACTAGCACAGATACGCAGTATTTT.